The next 10 T cell receptor beta chains were all read from a single sample in a study of cytomegalovirus exposure and HLA in healthy donors. The PCR was carried out with 60 Vbeta primers and 13 Jbeta primers. The protocol was immunoSEQ multiplex PCR, while the TCRdb copy is restricted to in-frame clones and leaves out a portion. The ten most abundant clones cover approximately 1.6% of a sample with 100,000 to 150,000 clones. The specimen sequenced was PBMCs. Receptors originate from a man between 18 and 29 years old in good health and CMV-seronegative.

The rearrangement links TRBV29-1 to TRBJ1-6; a weak D match, TRBD1 (5 bases). This CDR3 comprises 13 residues. Germline V gives CDR1 SQVTM, CDR2 ANQGSEA. V shed 4 bases and J shed 7 bases, with 11 bases lying between them. CDR3 protein: CSVVVGANSPLHF. CDR3 nucleotide sequence: TGCAGCGTTGTAGTAGGGGCGAATTCACCCCTCCACTTT. The complete variable domain, with remaining parts taken from reference TRBV29-1 and TRBJ1-6, reads SAVISQKPSRDICQRGTSLTIQCQVDSQVTMMFWYRQQPGQSLTLIATANQGSEATYESGFVIDKFPISRPNLTFSTLTVSNMSPEDSSIYLCSVVVGANSPLHFGNGTRLTVT.

V is TRBV28 and J is TRBJ1-1; D not certain. The CDR3 is made up of 17 amino acids. Per the germline V gene, CDR1 is MDHEN and CDR2 is SYDVKM. The ends were cut back, 5 bases at V and 3 bases at J, with 22 bases in the middle. The CDR3 DNA follows: TGTGCCAGCAGTGAATTTTCCCCGGGGTTGGGCGACACTGAAGCTTTCTTT. Translated: CASSEFSPGLGDTEAFF.

The genes are TRBV5-4 and TRBJ2-3, with 8 positions matching TRBD2. Germline values: CDR1 SGHNT, CDR2 YYREEE (reference sequence). The CDR3 is made up of 15 amino acids. The trim removed 2 bases at V and 4 bases at J, leaving 6 bases unmatched. The CDR3 sequence is CASSLTAGVADTQYF. The CDR3 DNA reads as TGTGCCAGCAGCTTAACAGCGGGAGTGGCAGATACGCAGTATTTT.

The chain links TRBV30 to TRBJ1-1; tentative D call: TRBD1 (6 bases). Trimming removed 4 bases at V and 1 base at J, with 16 bases between. Germline-derived CDR1 and CDR2 are GTSNPN and SVGIG (reference sequence). The CDR3 runs 15 residues. The CDR3 region has the DNA TGTGCCTGGATTGCGGGGGGCTCTTCGAACACTGAAGCTTTCTTT. It encodes CAWIAGGSSNTEAFF. The variable domain in full, with the rest retrieved from reference TRBV30 and TRBJ1-1, is SQTIHQWPATLVQPVGSPLSLECTVEGTSNPNLYWYRQAAGRGLQLLFYSVGIGQISSEVPQNLSASRPQDRQFILSSKKLLLSDSGFYLCAWIAGGSSNTEAFFGQGTRLTVV.

The rearrangement links TRBV7-2 to TRBJ2-5; D call uncertain. There are 13 residues in the CDR3. The germline V gene encodes CDR1 SGHTA and CDR2 FQGNSA. Trimming left V 3 bases short and J 7 bases short, with 12 bases between. For the CDR3, the DNA is TGTGCCAGCAGCTTCGATTCAACCGGGACCCAGTACTTC. It translates to CASSFDSTGTQYF.

The chain has TRBV5-6 and TRBJ2-7; the match to TRBD2 covers 9 bases. The CDR3 loop spans 14 amino acids. Germline V gives CDR1 SGHDT, CDR2 YYEEEE. The junction had 7 bases not matched to a gene; V was cut back by 4 bases and J by 5 bases. CDR3 protein: CASSAPGLANEQYF. CDR3 bases: TGTGCCAGCAGCGCGCCGGGACTAGCAAACGAGCAGTACTTC.

The chain is built from TRBV6-1 and TRBJ2-7; possible D gene TRBD1, 5 bases. V was shortened by 5 bases and J by 2 bases, with 7 bases between the two germline ends. Germline-derived CDR1 and CDR2 are MNHNS and SASEGT. The CDR3 spans 12 residues. The CDR3 DNA reads as TGTGCCAGCAGTACAGGTACCTACGAGCAGTACTTC. It translates to CASSTGTYEQYF.

The rearrangement links TRBV13 to TRBJ2-7; 9 positions agree with TRBD1. CDR1 is PRHDT and CDR2 is FYEKMQ in the germline V gene (reference sequence). This CDR3 is 14 amino acids long. The trim removed 2 bases at V and 4 bases at J, leaving 3 bases unmatched. The CDR3 here is CASSLKQGAYEQYF. The CDR3 coding sequence is TGTGCCAGCAGCTTAAAACAGGGGGCGTACGAGCAGTACTTC. Based on the CDR3 plus reference TRBV13 and TRBJ2-7, the full variable domain is AAGVIQSPRHLIKEKRETATLKCYPIPRHDTVYWYQQGPGQDPQFLISFYEKMQSDKGSIPDRFSAQQFSDYHSELNMSSLELGDSALYFCASSLKQGAYEQYFGPGTRLTVT.

V usage is TRBV6-1 and J usage is TRBJ1-2, with D uncertain. This CDR3 comprises 13 residues. V lost 1 base to trimming and J lost 8 bases, with 11 bases between them. CDR1 and CDR2 from the germline V gene are MNHNS and SASEGT. CDR3 in DNA: TGTGCCAGCAGTGAAGGGGAGGGCGGCGGCTACACCTTC. Amino acid sequence: CASSEGEGGGYTF.

The chain is built from TRBV7-9 and TRBJ2-3, with TRBD1 identical over 7 bases. Germline assignment: CDR1 SEHNR and CDR2 FQNEAQ (reference sequence). Losses at the gene ends were 7 bases for V and 4 bases for J; bases not matched to a gene: 5. The CDR3 is 13 residues long. The CDR3 sequence: CASNTGVADTQYF. CDR3 coding DNA: TGTGCCAGCAACACAGGGGTGGCAGATACGCAGTATTTT. Supplemented by reference TRBV7-9 and TRBJ2-3, the full variable domain reads DTGVSQNPRHKITKRGQNVTFRCDPISEHNRLYWYRQTLGQGPEFLTYFQNEAQLEKSRLLSDRFSAERPKGSFSTLEIQRTEQGDSAMYLCASNTGVADTQYFGPGTRLTVL.